These 32 T cell receptor beta chains were all obtained from the same sample, sequenced in a study of identical twins listed by TCRdb under 2016. Library method: 5' RACE. TCRdb records Illumina HiSeq 2000 as the sequencer. Through fastp at Q25 and MiXCR, TCRdb rebuilt clones from the public reads, retaining in-frame beta chains. Each entry merges the rows of one CDR3 protein and shows their most common DNA and genes. This sample gives approximately 620,000 distinct CDR3 sequences in total; 8.5% to 9% of them show up just once. The ten largest clones capture roughly 0.9% of the sample. These data were likewise used in another study, on yellow fever vaccine responses in identical twins.

The sample consisted of PBMCs. Source of these receptors: a woman younger than 35 in good health.

A note on this clonotype: Just one base apart from a much larger clone, this may be a read error. The J gene is TRBJ2-3, the V gene TRBV28, with 9 nucleotides matching TRBD2. CDR3 length: 15 residues. The trim removed 7 bases at V and 6 bases at J, leaving 11 bases unmatched. CDR1 and CDR2 (germline): MDHEN, SYDVKM. The CDR3 sequence is CASKGTSSPGDTQYF. CDR3 coding DNA: TGTGCCAGCAAGGGGACTAGCTCCCCAGGGGATACGCAGTATTTT.

This clonotype was seen repeatedly, ten times or more. The rearrangement links TRBV25-1 to TRBJ2-1; the match to TRBD2 covers 12 bases. Unmatched junction bases numbered 12, after V lost 1 base and J lost 2 bases. This CDR3 comprises 20 residues. Germline-derived CDR1 and CDR2 are MGHDK and SYGVNS. CDR3 sequence: CASSESDLAGGLRAYNEQFF. CDR3 bases: TGTGCCAGCAGTGAATCCGATCTAGCGGGGGGGCTTCGTGCCTACAATGAGCAGTTCTTC.

In its sample, this clonotype was seen a few times. V usage is TRBV7-8 and J usage is TRBJ1-1; D not certain. Germline assignment: CDR1 SGHVS and CDR2 FQNEAQ. Trimming removed 5 bases from V and 3 bases from J, with 10 bases in between. This CDR3 contains 13 residues. In nucleotides, the CDR3 is TGTGCCAGCAGCCCCGGATGGGACACTGAAGCTTTCTTT. Translation gives CASSPGWDTEAFF.

This chain connects TRBV7-8 to TRBJ2-1; perhaps TRBD2 as D (5 bases). V lost 2 bases and J lost 1, with 18 bases in between. This CDR3 contains 18 residues. Germline CDR1 is SGHVS and CDR2 is FQNEAQ. CDR3 in DNA: TGTGCCAGCAGCTTAACGCACGTCGGGGTACGGTCCTACAATGAGCAGTTCTTC. It translates to CASSLTHVGVRSYNEQFF.

The chain employs TRBV4-2 and TRBJ1-1; D is unresolved. The CDR3 spans 12 residues. The germline CDR1 and CDR2 sequences are LGHNA and YNFKEQ. The V end lost 0 bases, the J end lost 10 bases, and 9 bases lay between the germline ends. The CDR3 protein is CASSQDRVGAFF. The CDR3 DNA reads as TGTGCCAGCAGCCAAGACCGGGTCGGAGCTTTCTTT.

The CDR3 here is CASSWGGNQETQYF. CDR3 nucleotides: TGTGCCAGCAGTTGGGGCGGGAACCAAGAGACCCAGTACTTC. The chain combines TRBV6-2 or TRBV6-3 with TRBJ2-5; weak D call: TRBD2 (6 bases). V was pared by 4 bases and J by 0 bases, with 9 bases between. The CDR3 loop spans 14 amino acids. Per the germline V gene, CDR1 is MNHEY and CDR2 is SVGEGT.

The chain joins TRBV4-3 to TRBJ2-2, with D possibly being TRBD2 (5 bases). V lost 1 base and J 4 bases, leaving 16 bases between the germline ends. The CDR3 runs to 17 residues. Germline CDR1 LGHNA, CDR2 YSLEER. CDR3 bases: TGCGCCAGCAGCCAAGCTGTACCAGCGGCGACCACCGGGGAGCTGTTTTTT. Translating it yields CASSQAVPAATTGELFF.

The chain is built from TRBV20-1 and TRBJ2-1, with 9 nucleotides matching TRBD2. V gave up 6 bases and J gave up 5 bases; unmatched junction bases: 8. Looked up from germline, CDR1 is DFQATT and CDR2 is SNEGSKA (reference sequence). The CDR3 has 14 residues. DNA for the CDR3: TGCAGTGCCCCCCGGACTAGCGTCGACAATGAGCAGTTCTTC. It is translated as CSAPRTSVDNEQFF.

This chain links TRBV11-2 with TRBJ2-5; maybe TRBD2 (5 bases). This CDR3 comprises 15 residues. V gave up 5 bases and J gave up 8 bases, with 21 bases separating them. From germline, CDR1 is SGHAT and CDR2 FQNNGV. The CDR3 loop reads CASSPPGVGLVTQYF. The CDR3 DNA sequence: TGTGCCAGCAGCCCCCCCGGGGTGGGGTTAGTTACCCAGTACTTC.

V usage is TRBV15 and J usage is TRBJ1-5, with D possibly matching TRBD1 (6 bases). This CDR3 comprises 15 residues. V was shortened by 6 bases and J by 3 bases, with 15 bases between the two germline ends. Germline assignment: CDR1 LNHNV and CDR2 YYDKDF (reference sequence). The CDR3 DNA reads TGTGCCACCAGTGAACAGGGTTTGCACAATCAGCCCCAGCATTTT. This sequence encodes CATSEQGLHNQPQHF. Using reference TRBV15 and TRBJ1-5 for the parts outside the CDR3, the full variable domain is DAMVIQNPRYQVTQFGKPVTLSCSQTLNHNVMYWYQQKSSQAPKLLFHYYDKDFNNEADTPDNFQSRRPNTSFCFLDIRSPGLGDTAMYLCATSEQGLHNQPQHFGDGTRLSIL.

This chain joins TRBV7-9 and TRBJ2-7, with a tentative D call TRBD2 (6 bases). The CDR3 extends over 13 amino acids. Germline CDR1 is SEHNR and CDR2 is FQNEAQ (reference sequence). V was clipped by 5 bases and J by 6 bases, with 14 bases between them. The CDR3 sequence: CASSLQEGSEQYF. In DNA, the CDR3 is TGTGCCAGCAGCCTACAGGAGGGATCCGAGCAGTACTTC.

The table lists this clonotype with many counts. The V call is TRBV7-8, the J call TRBJ2-2; D not certain. Germline assignment: CDR1 SGHVS and CDR2 FQNEAQ. The CDR3 sequence is 14 residues long. V lost 5 bases and J 2 bases, leaving 9 bases between the germline ends. This CDR3 is CASSAGANTGELFF. The CDR3 nucleotides read TGTGCCAGCAGCGCAGGAGCTAACACCGGGGAGCTGTTTTTT.

V gene TRBV6-2 or TRBV6-3 combines with J gene TRBJ2-1; no definite D call. Looked up from germline, CDR1 is MNHEY and CDR2 is SVGEGT. Between the trimmed V and J ends, which lost 7 bases and 7 bases, there was a span of 8 bases. The CDR3 has 11 residues. The CDR3 bases are TGTGCCAGCAAAGAAGGGAATGAGCAGTTCTTC. Its protein product is CASKEGNEQFF.

The CDR3 is CSVEDRLGSGNGYTF. CDR3 coding DNA: TGCAGCGTTGAAGATCGACTGGGATCGGGGAATGGCTACACCTTC. This chain uses TRBV29-1 with TRBJ1-2; D call uncertain. The CDR3 is 15 amino acids. The germline V gene has CDR1 SQVTM and CDR2 ANQGSEA. V lost 0 bases and J lost 6, with 17 bases in between.

The rearrangement uses TRBV6-4 and TRBJ1-1; no clear D. The CDR3 covers 13 residues. V dropped 11 bases and J dropped 4 bases, with 17 bases sitting between them. CDR1 is MRHNA, CDR2 SNTAGT, per germline. The CDR3 nucleotides are TGTGCCTCGTCCCTTGGGTGGGGCACTGAAGCTTTCTTT. This gives the protein CASSLGWGTEAFF.

The V call is TRBV6-2 or TRBV6-3, the J call TRBJ2-6; 8 nucleotides line up with TRBD1. The length of the CDR3 is 17 residues. From germline, CDR1 is MNHEY and CDR2 SVGEGT. J lost 2 bases, V lost 5 bases, and 8 bases had no gene match. In DNA, the CDR3 is TGTGCCAGCAGTCACAGGGGGAAGAACCCTGGGGCCAACGTCCTGACTTTC. Translation gives CASSHRGKNPGANVLTF.

The rearrangement joins TRBV28 to TRBJ2-3; D is ambiguous. Germline assignment: CDR1 MDHEN and CDR2 SYDVKM. Trimming took 5 bases from V and 7 from J, leaving 22 bases between them. This CDR3 has 16 residues. This chain's CDR3 is CASSKRVLALFNTQYF. In nucleotides, the CDR3 is TGTGCCAGCAGTAAACGGGTTTTAGCACTCTTCAATACGCAGTATTTT.

This clonotype turned up a few times. The CDR3, as DNA: TGTGCCAGCAGTGAATTGGGGGTAAACACTGAAGCTTTCTTT. This sequence encodes CASSELGVNTEAFF. The V call is TRBV6-1, the J call TRBJ1-1, with D possibly TRBD1 on 5 matching bases. Germline CDR1 MNHNS, CDR2 SASEGT. The CDR3 length is 14 residues. Deletions cut 2 bases from V and 2 bases from J, with 9 bases between.

In its sample, this clonotype was seen a few times. The chain links TRBV29-1 to TRBJ2-3, with a weak D call TRBD1 (6 bases). Trimming stripped 5 bases from V and 6 bases from J, with 21 bases between. This CDR3 region has 15 residues. Germline CDR1 is SQVTM and CDR2 is ANQGSEA. This chain's CDR3 is CSVCRDNSPLDTQYF. The CDR3 nucleotides are TGCAGCGTTTGCCGGGACAACTCCCCATTGGATACGCAGTATTTT.

This clonotype was seen many times. The genes are TRBV5-1 and TRBJ2-7, with D perhaps TRBD2 (6 bases). Trimming took off 0 bases at V and 5 bases at J, with 15 bases between the two ends. Germline values: CDR1 SGHRS, CDR2 YFSETQ. The CDR3 has 15 amino acids. This chain's CDR3 is CASSLAGGSIHEQYF. CDR3 coding DNA: TGCGCCAGCAGCTTGGCAGGAGGGTCTATACACGAGCAGTACTTC. Complete variable domain (other parts from reference TRBV5-1 and TRBJ2-7): KAGVTQTPRYLIKTRGQQVTLSCSPISGHRSVSWYQQTPGQGLQFLFEYFSETQRNKGNFPGRFSGRQFSNSRSEMNVSTLELGDSALYLCASSLAGGSIHEQYFGPGTRLTVT.

This clonotype was detected many times. The chain recombines TRBV4-2 with TRBJ2-2, with D possibly TRBD1 on 6 matching bases. The CDR3 has 16 residues. V was shortened by 2 bases and J by 1 base, with 11 bases between the two germline ends. Per germline, CDR1 LGHNA and CDR2 YNFKEQ. Here the CDR3 DNA reads TGTGCCAGCAGCCAATTGGCGACAGGGAACACCGGGGAGCTGTTTTTT. Translation: CASSQLATGNTGELFF.

This clonotype turned up a few times. The chain joins TRBV12-3 or TRBV12-4 to TRBJ2-2, with 10 bases lining up with TRBD2. J was trimmed by 1 base and V by 6 bases; bases with no gene match: 5. The CDR3 has 16 residues. The CDR3 DNA sequence: TGTGCCAGCAGCCCAATAGCGGGGGGGAACACCGGGGAGCTGTTTTTT. Translated: CASSPIAGGNTGELFF.

The J gene is TRBJ1-4, the V gene TRBV7-8; D might be TRBD1 (5 bases). CDR1 and CDR2 (germline): SGHVS, FQNEAQ. The CDR3 consists of 15 residues. Deletions cut 8 bases from V and 10 bases from J, with 23 bases between. Written as DNA, the CDR3 is TGTGCCAGCCACGGGGCGGGGCCTCCTCGGGGAAAACTGTTTTTT. It specifies CASHGAGPPRGKLFF.

A few counts support this clonotype. For the CDR3, the DNA is TGTGCCAGCAGTTACCCAGGGGTGGAGGGTGAAGCTTTCTTT. Encoded protein: CASSYPGVEGEAFF. The chain joins TRBV6-5 to TRBJ1-1, with D perhaps matching TRBD1 (6 bases). In germline, CDR1 is MNHEY, CDR2 SVGAGI. The CDR3 spans 14 residues. V was trimmed by 2 bases and J by 7 bases, leaving 14 bases between them.

This clonotype was observed many times. An end of the junction does not agree with germline; a read error may underlie this. The chain is built from TRBV4-3 and TRBJ2-3; 8 bases fit TRBD2. Germline V gene lookup returns CDR1 LGHNA and CDR2 YSLEER. The CDR3 spans 13 residues. CDR3 sequence reads: CASSQAGADTQYF. The CDR3 coding sequence is TGTGCCAGCAGCCAAGCGGGGGCAGATACGCAGTATTTT.

This clonotype has more than one count but fewer than ten. V and J are TRBV5-1 and TRBJ2-2, with 8 bases lining up with TRBD2. The CDR3 extends over 17 amino acids. Germline V lookup: CDR1 SGHRS, CDR2 YFSETQ. V was clipped by 0 bases and J by 4 bases; unmatched bases: 8. In nucleotides, the CDR3 is TGCGCCAGCAGCTTGGTTTCGGGACTAGGGTCCACCGGGGAGCTGTTTTTT. As protein: CASSLVSGLGSTGELFF.

This clonotype was recorded at least ten times. V usage is TRBV4-3 and J usage is TRBJ2-7; D is unresolved. V lost 3 bases to trimming and J lost 3 bases, with 9 bases between them. The length of the CDR3 is 13 residues. Per the germline V gene, CDR1 is LGHNA and CDR2 is YSLEER. CDR3 protein: CASSQGAFYEQYF. CDR3 DNA: TGCGCCAGCAGCCAGGGCGCATTCTACGAGCAGTACTTC.

Only a few counts were recorded for this clonotype. The genes are TRBV10-3 and TRBJ2-1, with 10 nucleotides matching TRBD2. The CDR3 has 13 amino acids. CDR1 is ENHRY, CDR2 SYGVKD, per germline. Trimming removed 7 bases from V and 8 bases from J; junction bases left unmatched: 5. The CDR3 bases are TGTGCCATCACTGTAGCGGGAGGTGATGAGCAGTTCTTC. The encoded protein is CAITVAGGDEQFF.

This clonotype was seen more than once but under ten times. This chain joins TRBV5-1 and TRBJ2-7; TRBD1 matches at 7 bases. Germline CDR1 and CDR2: SGHRS and YFSETQ. The CDR3 is made up of 14 amino acids. The trim removed 4 bases at V and 2 bases at J, leaving 6 bases unmatched. The CDR3 bases are TGCGCCAGCAGCCCGCTAACAGGGGCCTACGAGCAGTACTTC. Amino acid sequence: CASSPLTGAYEQYF.

This chain links TRBV9 with TRBJ2-7; no clear D. V lost 4 bases, J lost 4 bases, and 15 bases lay in between. Germline V gene lookup returns CDR1 SGDLS and CDR2 YYNGEE. The CDR3 has 14 amino acids. The DNA for the CDR3 is TGTGCCAGCAGCCCCCCTAGGGAATCTTACGAGCAGTACTTC. It translates to CASSPPRESYEQYF.

This clonotype was found many times. CDR3 nucleotide sequence: TGCAGCGGGGTTATGGCCACCGGGGAGCTGTTTTTT. Amino acids: CSGVMATGELFF. The V and J genes are TRBV29-1 and TRBJ2-2; D ambiguous. Trimming stripped 7 bases from V and 4 bases from J, with 10 bases between. The germline gives CDR1 SQVTM, CDR2 ANQGSEA. CDR3 length: 12 residues.

This clonotype was found many times. J is TRBJ1-5 and V is TRBV12-3 or TRBV12-4; D ambiguous. With 4 bases removed from V and 5 bases from J, the gap between germline ends came to 9 bases. The CDR3 length is 13 residues. In DNA form, the CDR3 reads TGTGCCAGCAGTTCTGGTATAGATCAGCCCCAGCATTTT. Amino acids: CASSSGIDQPQHF.